The present T cell receptor beta chain was sequenced within a study of human T cells and chemical hapten exposure. Study-level information: From small differences in pooled library volume came most of the variation in per-sample TCR yields.

V was shortened by 6 bases and J by 0 bases, with 12 bases between the two germline ends. CDR3 length: 15 amino acids. From germline, CDR1 is LNHNV and CDR2 YYDKDF (reference sequence). Unique molecular identifiers were attached to individual cDNA molecules within the library. One entry per CDR3 protein results from TCRdb running MiXCR on the RACE reads. The sample records some 150,000 distinct CDR3 sequences, 12% being singletons. Time point noted: patch test 2, 6 weeks after DPC sensitization. Treatment noted: therapeutic diphenylcyclopropenone sensitization with weekly scalp DPC. RNA extraction used unfractionated whole blood as the source of total RNA.

J is TRBJ2-4 and V is TRBV15, with D perhaps TRBD1 or TRBD2 (5 bases each). The sequencing here drew on whole blood, taken in connection with sensitization to the hapten diphenylcyclopropenone (DPC). This TCR was recovered from a woman aged 50 to 65 with alopecia areata. Some clones in this sample may be carry-over from other donors' samples. The CDR3 loop reads CATSLGDGAKNIQYF. The CDR3 region has the DNA TGTGCCACCAGTCTAGGGGACGGAGCCAAAAACATTCAGTACTTC.